One sample yielded the 10 T cell receptor beta chains listed below, sequenced in a study of cytomegalovirus exposure and HLA in healthy donors. The PCR contained 60 Vbeta and 13 Jbeta primers. Sequencing used immunoSEQ multiplex PCR; TCRdb keeps in-frame clones, though not all of them. The sample carries around 120,000 clones, approximately 85% recorded once. The specimen was PBMCs. These receptors originate from a boy aged 10-17 years in good health and CMV-seronegative.

This chain connects TRBV12-5 to TRBJ2-5; the match to TRBD1 covers 8 bases. V gave up 1 base and J gave up 2 bases; unmatched junction bases: 9. Germline CDR1 reads LGHNT; CDR2 reads FRNRAP. The CDR3 spans 17 residues. CDR3 nucleotides: TGTGCTAGTGGTTTGGGCGGCCAGACAGGGGTACAAGAGACCCAGTACTTC. It codes for CASGLGGQTGVQETQYF.

This chain connects TRBV4-3 to TRBJ2-6, with 7 positions matching TRBD1. Germline V gene sequence: CDR1 LGHNA, CDR2 YSLEER. With V trimmed by 0 bases and J by 4 bases, 6 bases remained unmatched. The CDR3 is 17 residues long. The CDR3 loop reads CASSQDQGVMGANVLTF. CDR3 bases: TGCGCCAGCAGCCAAGATCAGGGGGTTATGGGGGCCAACGTCCTGACTTTC.

About this clone itself: A read error may produce the germline difference seen at one junction end. This chain uses TRBV7-9 with TRBJ2-7, with 10 bases identical to TRBD2. The germline V gene has CDR1 SEHNR and CDR2 FQNEAQ (reference sequence). The CDR3 contains 14 residues. CDR3 in amino acids: CSSSSSGGVGEQYF. CDR3 DNA sequence: TGTTCCAGCAGCTCCAGCGGGGGGGTTGGCGAGCAGTACTTC.

The V gene is TRBV2, the J gene TRBJ2-1, with D hard to call. The CDR3 covers 11 residues. Per the germline V gene, CDR1 is SNHLY and CDR2 is FYNNEI. V was trimmed by 11 bases and J by 6 bases, leaving 11 bases between them. DNA of the CDR3: TGTGCCGTACCTAGAGGCAATGAGCAGTTCTTC. It is translated as CAVPRGNEQFF.

The V gene is TRBV5-4, the J gene TRBJ2-7; 9 bases are a match to TRBD2. With V trimmed by 4 bases and J by 4 bases, 15 bases remained unmatched. The CDR3 is 17 amino acids. Germline V gene sequence: CDR1 SGHNT, CDR2 YYREEE (reference sequence). CDR3 amino acids: CASSPGGIAGAVYEQYF. CDR3 DNA sequence: TGTGCCAGCAGCCCCGGAGGAATAGCGGGGGCGGTATACGAGCAGTACTTC. Full variable domain (missing parts from reference TRBV5-4 and TRBJ2-7): ETGVTQSPTHLIKTRGQQVTLRCSSQSGHNTVSWYQQALGQGPQFIFQYYREEENGRGNFPPRFSGLQFPNYSSELNVNALELDDSALYLCASSPGGIAGAVYEQYFGPGTRLTVT.

The genes are TRBV21-1 and TRBJ2-5; the table's D call, TRBD1, has no DNA check behind it. TRBV21-1 is annotated as a pseudogene. This CDR3 comprises 14 residues. CDR3 loop: CASSKVSQVGTQYF. The CDR3 coding sequence is TGTGCCAGCAGCAAAGTATCTCAGGTCGGGACCCAGTACTTC.

This chain links TRBV19 with TRBJ2-7; D is perhaps TRBD2 (6 bases). With 4 bases removed from V and 4 bases from J, the gap between germline ends came to 14 bases. Germline lookup yields CDR1 LNHDA and CDR2 SQIVND (reference sequence). CDR3 size: 14 residues. The CDR3 reads CASSTGVNIYEQYF. The CDR3 coding sequence is TGTGCCAGTAGTACGGGAGTCAATATTTACGAGCAGTACTTC.

This clone showed up just once. This sequence joins TRBV29-1 and TRBJ1-3; D is undetermined. Germline V gene lookup returns CDR1 SQVTM and CDR2 ANQGSEA. The V gene lost 6 bases and the J gene lost 0 bases, with 12 bases spanning the gap. The CDR3 loop spans 14 amino acids. The CDR3, as DNA: TGCAGCGTCTCGAGACTCCGCTCTGGAAACACCATATATTTT. Amino acid sequence: CSVSRLRSGNTIYF.

This clone was found a few times. The CDR3: CASSDERQGLDQPQHF. The CDR3 DNA sequence: TGTGCCAGCAGTGACGAGAGGCAGGGCCTTGATCAGCCCCAGCATTTT. This chain connects TRBV6-1 to TRBJ1-5; D might be TRBD1 (5 bases). This CDR3 has 16 amino acids. Trimming pared 3 bases from V and 5 bases from J, leaving 17 bases between. The germline CDR1 and CDR2 sequences are MNHNS and SASEGT.

This clone was observed a few times. The chain employs TRBV6-1 and TRBJ2-7; 8 bases align to TRBD1. Germline trimming cut 6 bases from V and 7 bases from J; bases unmatched to any gene: 11. This CDR3 has 14 amino acids. Germline assignment: CDR1 MNHNS and CDR2 SASEGT. The CDR3 region is CASSEPGRGHEQYF. The DNA for the CDR3 is TGTGCCAGCAGCGAACCGGGCAGGGGGCATGAGCAGTACTTC.